Each of the 10 T cell receptor beta chains below was sequenced from the same sample in a study of T cells in Graves' hyperthyroidism and ophthalmopathy. Researchers took RNA transcripts and amplified the TCR beta CDR3 regions from them. Researchers ran a first-round RT-PCR on the TCR CDR3 using the HTBI primer set. TCRdb redid the calling of the multiplex PCR reads with MiXCR, one entry per CDR3 protein. This table holds about 570,000 distinct CDR3 sequences, 14% found once. The sequenced sample was blood. The receptors were sampled from a woman aged 40-49 years with Graves' hyperthyroidism.

This clonotype was recorded a few times. A much larger clone lies one base from this, so it may be a read error. The V gene is TRBV30, the J gene TRBJ1-1, with 10 nucleotides matching TRBD1. The ends lost 8 bases at V and 5 bases at J; junction bases unmatched: 11. The length of the CDR3 is 14 residues. Germline V CDR1 and CDR2: GTSNPN, SVGIG (reference sequence). In nucleotides, the CDR3 is TGTGCCGGGACCCCCCAGGACAGGGGGACTGAAGCTTTCTTT. This gives the protein CAGTPQDRGTEAFF.

This clonotype showed up just a few times. A much larger clone lies one base from this, so it may be a read error. CDR3 DNA: TGTGCCTGGACTTCAGGAGTAGGGGCTGAGCAGTTCTTC. Protein sequence: CAWTSGVGAEQFF. The J gene is TRBJ2-1, the V gene TRBV30; TRBD1 is a possible D gene (5 bases). Trimming took off 4 bases at V and 9 bases at J, with 16 bases between the two ends. Germline V gene sequence: CDR1 GTSNPN, CDR2 SVGIG (reference sequence). The length of the CDR3 is 13 residues.

This clonotype was seen repeatedly, ten times or more. The chain recombines TRBV28 with TRBJ2-5; D unresolved. The germline V gene encodes CDR1 MDHEN and CDR2 SYDVKM. V lost 2 bases and J lost 1, with 8 bases in between. The CDR3 totals 14 residues. CDR3 protein: CASSLPQAQETQYF. For the CDR3, the DNA is TGTGCCAGCAGTTTACCCCAGGCCCAAGAGACCCAGTACTTC.

This clonotype has more than one count but fewer than ten. DNA for the CDR3: TGTGCTAGTGGTTTGGAAGTTTTGAACATTCAGTACTTC. As protein: CASGLEVLNIQYF. The V gene is TRBV12-5, the J gene TRBJ2-4; D unresolved. CDR1 and CDR2 (germline): LGHNT, FRNRAP. V was cut by 1 base and J by 7 bases, with 8 bases left in between. The CDR3 runs to 13 residues.

This clonotype occurred many times. The chain uses TRBV5-1 and TRBJ2-7; D is possibly TRBD1 or TRBD2 (7 bases each). There are 13 residues in the CDR3. Trimming left V 2 bases short and J 5 bases short, with 11 bases between. The germline gives CDR1 SGHRS, CDR2 YFSETQ. The CDR3 spells CASSLQGRDEQYF. DNA for the CDR3: TGCGCCAGCAGCTTACAGGGGAGGGACGAGCAGTACTTC.

This chain links TRBV6-1 with TRBJ2-7; no firm D call. Germline V gene lookup returns CDR1 MNHNS and CDR2 SASEGT. Deletions cut 5 bases from V and 2 bases from J, with 10 bases between. CDR3 length equals 13 residues. The CDR3 region has the DNA TGTGCCAGCAGTAGGTCCGACACCTACGAGCAGTACTTC. This encodes CASSRSDTYEQYF.

This clonotype came up many times. CDR3 in amino acids: CATSDDLTDTQYF. The CDR3 DNA reads as TGTGCCACCAGTGACGACTTGACAGATACGCAGTATTTT. The V gene is TRBV24-1, the J gene TRBJ2-3, with D uncertain. V was cut by 4 bases and J by 3 bases, with 7 bases left in between. Germline V gene data show CDR1 as KGHDR and CDR2 as SFDVKD. This CDR3 has 13 residues.

The chain has TRBV5-1 and TRBJ2-3; D is unresolved. Germline V CDR1 and CDR2: SGHRS, YFSETQ. V was shortened by 1 base and J by 1 base, with 10 bases between the two germline ends. CDR3 size: 15 residues. Written as DNA, the CDR3 is TGCGCCAGCAGCTTGATGGCGGACCGCACAGATACGCAGTATTTT. Protein sequence: CASSLMADRTDTQYF. The whole variable domain, filled in from reference TRBV5-1 and TRBJ2-3, reads KAGVTQTPRYLIKTRGQQVTLSCSPISGHRSVSWYQQTPGQGLQFLFEYFSETQRNKGNFPGRFSGRQFSNSRSEMNVSTLELGDSALYLCASSLMADRTDTQYFGPGTRLTVL.

Many counts were recorded for this clonotype. The chain combines TRBV6-1 with TRBJ2-2; possibly TRBD1 or TRBD2 for D (6 bases each). This CDR3 region has 16 residues. V lost 4 bases and J lost 3, with 15 bases in between. Germline V gene data show CDR1 as MNHNS and CDR2 as SASEGT. The CDR3 coding sequence is TGTGCCAGCAGTGTTAGAGGGGGGCTCGACACCGGGGAGCTGTTTTTT. It is translated as CASSVRGGLDTGELFF.

The rearrangement joins TRBV7-8 to TRBJ1-5; the D is unclear. The V end was cut by 1 base, the J end by 7 bases, with 8 bases between. Germline CDR1 reads SGHVS; CDR2 reads FQNEAQ. This CDR3 region has 13 residues. The CDR3 DNA reads as TGTGCCAGCAGCTTAGGAGCCCGACAGCCCCAGCATTTT. As protein: CASSLGARQPQHF.